The clone carrying this T cell receptor (beta chain) has ten or more counts. This record belongs to a study of neurological immune-mediated disorders. cDNA was made by 5'RACE with 10-nucleotide random UMIs. TCRdb passed the 5' RACE reads through MiXCR, listing each CDR3 protein once. The sample gives tens of thousands of distinct CDR3 sequences, about 2.5% of which show up once; 2.5% to 3.5% is in the top ten. This CDR3 comprises 15 residues. Germline V gives CDR1 SGHVS, CDR2 FQNEAQ. V gave up 5 bases and J gave up 1 base; unmatched junction bases: 6. J is TRBJ1-1 and V is TRBV7-8; 8 bases fit TRBD1. The sequence came from a man aged 45 to 65 with multiple sclerosis. The specimen sequenced was PBMCs. CDR3 bases: TGTGCCAGCAGCAGGCTCGGGACAGGGAACACTGAAGCTTTCTTT. Encoded protein: CASSRLGTGNTEAFF.